These 5 T cell receptor beta chains were sequenced from one sample in a study of cytomegalovirus exposure and HLA in healthy donors. A multiplex PCR was run with 60 Vbeta primers and 13 Jbeta primers. The method was immunoSEQ multiplex PCR; TCRdb's version includes in-frame clones alone and lacks a portion of them. The data contain about 50,000 clones, around three quarters of them singletons. The material sequenced was PBMCs. These receptor sequences come from a man under 40 in good health and CMV-seropositive.

The chain couples TRBV4-1 to TRBJ1-1; 9 nucleotides align to TRBD1. CDR3 length equals 14 residues. V shed 4 bases, J shed 3 bases, and the junction held 3 bases outside the gene matches. Germline values: CDR1 MGHRA, CDR2 YSYEKL. The CDR3 region is CASSPRTGDTEAFF. In nucleotides, the CDR3 is TGCGCCAGCAGCCCCAGGACAGGGGACACTGAAGCTTTCTTT.

The rearrangement links TRBV7-6 to TRBJ1-3; no clear D gene. V shed 1 base and J shed 0 bases, with 16 bases lying between them. CDR3 length: 18 amino acids. Germline V gene lookup returns CDR1 SGHVS and CDR2 FNYEAQ. The CDR3 nucleotides read TGTGCCAGCAGCTTAGGGAGGGATAGTTCTTCCTCTGGAAACACCATATATTTT. Its translation: CASSLGRDSSSSGNTIYF.

The rearrangement joins TRBV2 to TRBJ1-2; perhaps TRBD1 as D (5 bases). Trimming took 6 bases from V and 4 from J, leaving 12 bases between them. This CDR3 contains 13 residues. Germline CDR1 reads SNHLY; CDR2 reads FYNNEI. DNA for the CDR3: TGTGCCAGCAGGCGGGGAGGGACCTATGGCTACACCTTC. It specifies CASRRGGTYGYTF.

The chain uses TRBV19 and TRBJ1-5; D perhaps matches TRBD1 (5 bases). The V end was cut by 3 bases, the J end by 5 bases, with 14 bases between. Germline values: CDR1 LNHDA, CDR2 SQIVND (reference sequence). This CDR3 comprises 15 residues. The CDR3 bases are TGTGCCAGTAGTATGACCTGGCAGGGCGATCAGCCCCAGCATTTT. Protein: CASSMTWQGDQPQHF.

In regard to this clone: Other nucleotide sequences in the sample specify the same CDR3. The chain is built from TRBV5-1 and TRBJ1-5, with D maybe TRBD1 (5 bases). The ends were cut back, 3 bases at V and 0 bases at J, with 7 bases in the middle. The germline gives CDR1 SGHRS, CDR2 YFSETQ. The CDR3 contains 14 residues. CDR3 DNA: TGCGCCAGCAGCTCCGACAGTAGCAATCAGCCCCAGCATTTT. It codes for CASSSDSSNQPQHF.